Following are 27 T cell receptor beta chains from one sample sequenced in a study of response to subunit inactivated influenza vaccine. TCRdb reprocessed the RT-PCR reads with MiXCR, giving one entry per CDR3 protein. The data contain some 180,000 distinct CDR3 sequences, nearly 9.5% of them seen just once; the ten biggest clones take up about 11%. The material sequenced was non-naive T cells sorted from PBMCs, taken on the day of vaccination. These receptor sequences come from a man over 45 who received an inactivated influenza vaccine.

The rearrangement uses TRBV15 and TRBJ1-2; 10 bases align to TRBD1. There are 15 residues in the CDR3. From germline, CDR1 is LNHNV and CDR2 YYDKDF (reference sequence). J gave up 8 bases and V 0 bases, and 6 bases lay outside the gene matches. CDR3 coding DNA: TGTGCCACCAGCAGAGATCGGGGGACAGGGGACGGCTACACCTTC. Translating it yields CATSRDRGTGDGYTF.

Only a few counts were recorded for this clonotype. The chain combines TRBV24-1 with TRBJ2-2; D is undetermined. Germline CDR1 reads KGHDR; CDR2 reads SFDVKD. V was clipped by 3 bases and J by 0 bases, with 10 bases between them. The CDR3 is 16 amino acids. For the CDR3, the DNA is TGTGCCACCAGTGATCCTACGGTCCCGAACACCGGGGAGCTGTTTTTT. It is translated as CATSDPTVPNTGELFF.

Concerning this clonotype itself: This could be a read error, since a much larger clone is one nucleotide away. The rearrangement uses TRBV5-1 and TRBJ2-1, with D perhaps matching TRBD2 (7 bases). CDR3 size: 14 residues. CDR1 SGHRS and CDR2 YFSETQ come from the germline V gene. CDR3 bases: TGCGCCAGCAGCGCGGGGGCGAATTACAATGAGCAGATCTTC. Translated, it gives CASSAGANYNEQIF.

This clonotype occurred a few times. The chain combines TRBV12-3 or TRBV12-4 with TRBJ1-1; tentatively, D is TRBD1 (5 bases). Trimming removed 6 bases from V and 5 bases from J, with 25 bases in between. This CDR3 is 17 amino acids long. The CDR3 spells CASSQEVAGPTGTEAFF. The CDR3 DNA follows: TGTGCCAGCAGCCAGGAAGTGGCAGGGCCCACGGGGACTGAAGCTTTCTTT.

V usage is TRBV28 and J usage is TRBJ2-5, with 7 bases fitting TRBD2. V lost 10 bases and J lost 5; bases outside the gene matches: 13. The CDR3 has 14 amino acids. Germline V gene data show CDR1 as MDHEN and CDR2 as SYDVKM. In nucleotides, the CDR3 is TGTGCCATTCAACCGGGACTATCCCTGGAGACCCAGTACTTC. Encoded protein: CAIQPGLSLETQYF.

This clonotype turned up a few times. The V call is TRBV20-1, the J call TRBJ1-5; 8 nucleotides align to TRBD1. The ends lost 5 bases at V and 3 bases at J; junction bases unmatched: 3. The CDR3 is made up of 13 amino acids. CDR1 DFQATT and CDR2 SNEGSKA come from the germline V gene (reference sequence). The DNA for the CDR3 is TGCAGTGCTCTGACAGGGGACAATCAGCCCCAGCATTTT. It yields the protein CSALTGDNQPQHF.

This clonotype has a count of ten or more. The rearrangement uses TRBV29-1 and TRBJ2-3; 9 bases map to TRBD1. Germline CDR1 is SQVTM and CDR2 is ANQGSEA. This CDR3 has 14 residues. Here the CDR3 reads CRRAGDRDTDTQYF. In DNA form, the CDR3 reads TGCAGAAGAGCAGGGGACAGGGACACAGATACGCAGTATTTT.

In its sample, this clonotype was seen a few times. The V call is TRBV20-1, the J call TRBJ1-5; D is unclear. V lost 0 bases, J lost 5 bases, and 8 bases lay in between. Germline V lookup: CDR1 DFQATT, CDR2 SNEGSKA (reference sequence). CDR3 length: 13 residues. CDR3 nucleotides: TGCAGTGCTAGAGATCAGTGGGATCAGCCCCAGCATTTT. It specifies CSARDQWDQPQHF.

The chain couples TRBV6-6 to TRBJ2-5; D ambiguous. CDR1 and CDR2 from the germline V gene are MNHNY and SVGAGI (reference sequence). The CDR3 runs 13 residues. The CDR3 coding sequence is TGTGTCACCCGTAGTTTGGCCCAAGAGACCCAGTACTTC. It encodes CVTRSLAQETQYF.

There are many counts of this clonotype. The V and J genes are TRBV6-1 and TRBJ2-5, with D perhaps matching TRBD1 or TRBD2 (6 bases each). CDR3 length: 15 residues. Deletions cut 8 bases from V and 1 base from J, with 17 bases between. Germline loops: CDR1 MNHNS, CDR2 SASEGT. CDR3 protein: CASSQAGGRQETQYF. The CDR3 DNA reads TGTGCCAGCTCTCAAGCTGGGGGGCGCCAAGAGACCCAGTACTTC.

This clonotype was detected only a few times. CDR3 sequence: CASSPVQYSPLHF. CDR3 nucleotide sequence: TGTGCCAGCAGCCCCGTCCAATATTCACCCCTCCACTTT. The chain combines TRBV3-1 with TRBJ1-6; D gene unclear. The V end was cut by 4 bases, the J end by 8 bases, with 9 bases between. The CDR3 is 13 amino acids. The germline V gene has CDR1 LGHDT and CDR2 YNNKEL (reference sequence).

This clonotype showed up just a few times. This chain connects TRBV20-1 to TRBJ2-5; 12 nucleotides match TRBD2. The CDR3 is 13 amino acids. The J segment lost 9 bases and the V segment lost 8 bases, leaving 10 bases of the junction unmatched. Germline V gives CDR1 DFQATT, CDR2 SNEGSKA (reference sequence). The CDR3 is CSSETSGGGPQYF. DNA for the CDR3: TGCAGTTCCGAGACTAGCGGGGGTGGGCCCCAGTACTTC.

This clonotype turned up a few times. The chain employs TRBV5-4 and TRBJ2-2; D is undetermined. This CDR3 region has 12 residues. Germline V gives CDR1 SGHNT, CDR2 YYREEE (reference sequence). V was shortened by 4 bases and J by 7 bases, with 8 bases between the two germline ends. CDR3: CASSTKFGELFF. The DNA for the CDR3 is TGTGCCAGCAGCACAAAATTCGGGGAGCTGTTTTTT.

This clonotype was counted between two and nine times. The chain has TRBV3-1 and TRBJ2-7, with TRBD2 identical over 9 bases. The CDR3 loop spans 15 amino acids. Germline CDR1 reads LGHDT; CDR2 reads YNNKEL (reference sequence). Trimming removed 1 base from V and 2 bases from J; junction bases left unmatched: 3. CDR3 bases: TGTGCCAGCAGCCAAGGACTAGCGGACCCCTACGAGCAGTACTTC. It translates to CASSQGLADPYEQYF.

In its sample, this clonotype was seen a few times. V and J are TRBV29-1 and TRBJ2-5; TRBD1 might be the D (6 bases). V lost 4 bases and J 5 bases, leaving 8 bases between the germline ends. The CDR3 loop spans 11 amino acids. Germline V gives CDR1 SQVTM, CDR2 ANQGSEA. The CDR3 nucleotides read TGCAGCGTTGCAGGGGACGAGACCCAGTACTTC. This translates into CSVAGDETQYF.

The table lists this clonotype with a few counts. One end of the junction fails to match germline, which may point to a read error. In nucleotides, the CDR3 is TGTGCCAGCAGTTTGTTAGGAGGTGAAGTTTTCTTT. Encoded protein: CASSLLGGEVFF. The rearrangement uses TRBV28 and TRBJ1-1; D unclear. The CDR3 extends over 12 amino acids. Per the germline V gene, CDR1 is MDHEN and CDR2 is SYDVKM.

At least ten counts were recorded for this clonotype. The V and J genes are TRBV20-1 and TRBJ1-2; 7 nucleotides align to TRBD1. The CDR3 consists of 14 residues. In germline, CDR1 is DFQATT, CDR2 SNEGSKA (reference sequence). The trim removed 0 bases at V and 2 bases at J, leaving 3 bases unmatched. CDR3 region: CSARDVQGNYGYTF. In DNA form, the CDR3 reads TGCAGTGCTAGAGACGTACAGGGGAACTATGGCTACACCTTC.

In its sample, this clonotype was seen a few times. V and J are TRBV11-3 and TRBJ2-1, with 11 bases lining up with TRBD1. The CDR3 consists of 15 residues. The J segment lost 7 bases and the V segment lost 3 bases, leaving 5 bases of the junction unmatched. The V gene's germline CDR1 is SGHNT and CDR2 YENEEA. This CDR3 reads CASSFGQGASNEQFF. For the CDR3, the DNA is TGTGCCAGCAGCTTTGGACAGGGGGCATCTAATGAGCAGTTCTTC.

At least ten counts were recorded for this clonotype. The chain links TRBV5-6 to TRBJ2-1; possibly TRBD2 for D (6 bases). V dropped 0 bases and J dropped 7 bases, with 17 bases sitting between them. This CDR3 region has 16 residues. Germline CDR1 is SGHDT and CDR2 is YYEEEE. CDR3 sequence: CASSLDPKRAGNEQFF. Here the CDR3 DNA reads TGTGCCAGCAGCTTGGACCCTAAAAGGGCGGGGAATGAGCAGTTCTTC.

There are a few counts of this clonotype. The rearrangement links TRBV5-1 to TRBJ1-1, with 7 bases matching TRBD1. This CDR3 is 15 amino acids long. Germline V gene sequence: CDR1 SGHRS, CDR2 YFSETQ. Trimming took 3 bases from V and 0 from J; bases not matched to a gene: 5. CDR3 bases: TGCGCCAGCAGCTGGGGACAGTCGCTGAACACTGAAGCTTTCTTT. It specifies CASSWGQSLNTEAFF. Based on the CDR3 plus reference TRBV5-1 and TRBJ1-1, the full variable domain is KAGVTQTPRYLIKTRGQQVTLSCSPISGHRSVSWYQQTPGQGLQFLFEYFSETQRNKGNFPGRFSGRQFSNSRSEMNVSTLELGDSALYLCASSWGQSLNTEAFFGQGTRLTVV.

This clonotype was found many times. This CDR3 reads CSVEYRVGYNEQFF. Here the CDR3 DNA reads TGCAGCGTTGAATATAGGGTAGGCTACAATGAGCAGTTCTTC. The genes are TRBV29-1 and TRBJ2-1, with D unresolved. Germline assignment: CDR1 SQVTM and CDR2 ANQGSEA. The CDR3 runs 14 residues. Trimming removed 2 bases at V and 3 bases at J, with 11 bases between.

The rearrangement links TRBV4-3 to TRBJ2-1, with D perhaps TRBD2 (6 bases). Germline V gene sequence: CDR1 LGHNA, CDR2 YSLEER. Deletions cut 1 base from V and 4 bases from J, with 8 bases between. The CDR3 totals 14 residues. The CDR3 nucleotides read TGCGCCAGCAGCCAAGTACGGGGGTACAATGAGCAGTTCTTC. It codes for CASSQVRGYNEQFF.

CDR3 protein: CASSQDVGLAGVYEQYF. CDR3 nucleotide sequence: TGCGCCAGCAGCCAAGATGTCGGGCTAGCGGGAGTTTACGAGCAGTACTTC. V and J are TRBV4-3 and TRBJ2-7; 10 positions agree with TRBD2. The CDR3 is made up of 17 amino acids. From germline, CDR1 is LGHNA and CDR2 YSLEER. After removal of 0 bases from V and 4 bases from J, the junction contained 9 bases not matched to a gene.

This clonotype was seen ten or more times. V and J are TRBV10-3 and TRBJ2-1, with 10 bases lining up with TRBD2. This CDR3 contains 13 residues. Trimming at V came to 10 bases and at J to 6 bases, leaving 6 bases not matched to a gene. Germline loops: CDR1 ENHRY, CDR2 SYGVKD. The CDR3 spells CATSGRGFNEQFF. The DNA of the CDR3 is TGTGCCACCAGCGGGAGGGGGTTCAATGAGCAGTTCTTC.

This clonotype has just a few counts. V is TRBV20-1 and J is TRBJ2-3; maybe TRBD2 (5 bases). Trimming pared 0 bases from V and 12 bases from J, leaving 10 bases between. This CDR3 region has 11 residues. CDR1 DFQATT and CDR2 SNEGSKA come from the germline V gene (reference sequence). DNA of the CDR3: TGCAGTGCTAGAGATAGGCGGGCCCAGTATTTT. Translating gives CSARDRRAQYF.

The table lists this clonotype with many counts. One end of the junction fails to match germline, which may point to a read error. This sequence joins TRBV24-1 and TRBJ2-3; D gene unclear. The CDR3 consists of 12 residues. Germline V CDR1 and CDR2: KGHDR, SFDVKD. CDR3 sequence: CAASAAGDTQYF. CDR3 in DNA: TGTGCCGCCAGCGCGGCTGGAGATACGCAGTATTTT.

This clonotype was observed at least ten times. J is TRBJ2-5 and V is TRBV7-9, with D possibly being TRBD2 (6 bases). V lost 5 bases and J 5 bases, leaving 9 bases between the germline ends. Germline-derived CDR1 and CDR2 are SEHNR and FQNEAQ (reference sequence). The CDR3 length is 12 residues. CDR3 in DNA: TGTGCCAGCAGCGGACTATCGGAGACCCAGTACTTC. Its translation is CASSGLSETQYF.